These 25 T cell receptor beta chains originate from one sample sequenced in a study of CD8 T cells in ankylosing spondylitis. In TCRdb, the 5' RACE reads were re-called with MiXCR into one record per CDR3 protein. The table includes about 150,000 distinct CDR3 sequences, about an eighth detected once. Sequenced input: blood, either unsorted or a sorted T cell fraction (not recorded which). The source is a female donor with ankylosing spondylitis or in good health (not recorded which).

On this clonotype: This may be a read error, as it is one base from a much larger clone. The CDR3 is CASAGPPKGSYEQYF. Here the CDR3 DNA reads TGTGCCAGCGCTGGTCCCCCCAAAGGGTCCTACGAGCAGTACTTC. This chain connects TRBV12-3 or TRBV12-4 to TRBJ2-7; D gene ambiguous. V was trimmed by 8 bases and J by 1 base, leaving 18 bases between them. CDR3 size: 15 residues.

This clonotype counts as medium-sized. V is TRBV12-3 or TRBV12-4 and J is TRBJ2-7, with TRBD2 identical over 7 bases. J was trimmed by 2 bases and V by 8 bases; bases with no gene match: 6. This CDR3 is built from 13 residues. The CDR3 DNA is TGTGCCAGCGCGAGCGGGATCACCTACGAGCAGTACTTC. It codes for CASASGITYEQYF.

This clonotype was counted many times. V and J are TRBV20-1 and TRBJ1-5; 8 nucleotides line up with TRBD1. CDR1 is DFQATT, CDR2 SNEGSKA, per germline (reference sequence). Germline trimming cut 5 bases from V and 3 bases from J; bases unmatched to any gene: 6. This CDR3 region has 14 residues. The CDR3 protein is CSALDRDDNQPQHF. Written as DNA, the CDR3 is TGCAGTGCTTTGGACAGGGACGACAATCAGCCCCAGCATTTT.

This clonotype was seen repeatedly, ten times or more. The chain joins TRBV5-1 to TRBJ1-2; D remains unclear. There are 13 residues in the CDR3. Germline CDR1 reads SGHRS; CDR2 reads YFSETQ. The V end was cut by 2 bases, the J end by 3 bases, with 8 bases between. CDR3 region: CASSFYRDYGYTF. In DNA, the CDR3 is TGCGCCAGCAGCTTTTACCGGGACTATGGCTACACCTTC.

This clonotype was observed at least ten times. The rearrangement links TRBV6-5 to TRBJ2-2; D might be TRBD2 (6 bases). The V end was cut by 2 bases, the J end by 5 bases, with 9 bases between. Looked up from germline, CDR1 is MNHEY and CDR2 is SVGAGI. This CDR3 contains 14 residues. CDR3 protein: CASSYETRTGELFF. The DNA for the CDR3 is TGTGCCAGCAGTTACGAGACTAGGACCGGGGAGCTGTTTTTT.

This clonotype appeared many times. The gene calls are TRBV20-1 and TRBJ2-1, with 9 nucleotides matching TRBD2. Trimming cost V 0 bases and J 8 bases; bases outside gene matches: 8. Germline V gives CDR1 DFQATT, CDR2 SNEGSKA (reference sequence). This CDR3 spans 15 amino acids. The DNA for the CDR3 is TGCAGTGCTAGAGATCGGAGCGGGGGGTGGCATGAGCAGTTCTTC. Protein product: CSARDRSGGWHEQFF.

This clonotype was detected many times. The chain carries TRBV30 and TRBJ1-3; D is unresolved. The CDR3 loop spans 15 amino acids. From germline, CDR1 is GTSNPN and CDR2 SVGIG (reference sequence). Deletions cut 3 bases from V and 0 bases from J, with 12 bases between. This chain's CDR3 is CAWSPFVSSGNTIYF. CDR3 sequence (DNA): TGTGCCTGGAGCCCCTTTGTAAGCTCTGGAAACACCATATATTTT.

With respect to this clonotype: A read error may be the cause here, since a much bigger clone is one base away. The chain has TRBV20-1 and TRBJ2-1, with 11 positions matching TRBD2. The CDR3 has 15 amino acids. Germline V gene sequence: CDR1 DFQATT, CDR2 SNEGSKA (reference sequence). The junction had 6 bases not matched to a gene; V was cut back by 1 base and J by 7 bases. The CDR3 reads CSARGRLAGRNEQFF. CDR3 DNA: TGCAGTGCTAGAGGTCGACTAGCGGGAAGGAATGAGCAGTTCTTC.

Worth noting for this clonotype: This clone may be a read error of a much larger clone one base away. This sequence joins TRBV6-5 and TRBJ2-7; 7 bases agree with TRBD1. CDR1 MNHEY and CDR2 SVGAGI come from the germline V gene. This CDR3 has 15 residues. The V segment lost 0 bases and the J segment 6 bases; nucleotides outside the gene matches: 8. The CDR3 is CASSYSQGTRSEQYF. CDR3 in DNA: TGTGCCAGCAGTTACTCACAGGGGACGCGTAGCGAGCAGTACTTC.

In its sample, this clonotype was seen many times. CDR3 loop: CASSVTATSMNTEAFF. The CDR3, as DNA: TGCGCCAGCAGCGTTACAGCAACCTCGATGAACACTGAAGCTTTCTTT. The chain joins TRBV5-1 to TRBJ1-1; D remains unclear. Germline CDR1 reads SGHRS; CDR2 reads YFSETQ. V was shortened by 4 bases and J by 0 bases, with 16 bases between the two germline ends. The CDR3 loop spans 16 amino acids.

At least ten counts were recorded for this clonotype. This chain links TRBV5-6 with TRBJ1-6; a weak D match, TRBD1 (5 bases). The V gene's germline CDR1 is SGHDT and CDR2 YYEEEE. The CDR3 extends over 13 amino acids. The V end was cut by 4 bases, the J end by 7 bases, with 9 bases between. The CDR3 sequence is CASSRDRNSPLHF. Here the CDR3 DNA reads TGTGCCAGCAGCCGAGACAGAAATTCACCCCTCCACTTT. Full variable domain (missing parts from reference TRBV5-6 and TRBJ1-6): DAGVTQSPTHLIKTRGQQVTLRCSPKSGHDTVSWYQQALGQGPQFIFQYYEEEERQRGNFPDRFSGHQFPNYSSELNVNALLLGDSALYLCASSRDRNSPLHFGNGTRLTVT.

In this sample, this clonotype turned up many times. The genes are TRBV5-1 and TRBJ2-7; weak D call: TRBD1 (6 bases). This CDR3 is 14 amino acids long. Germline V CDR1 and CDR2: SGHRS, YFSETQ. V lost 4 bases, J lost 6 bases, and 17 bases lay in between. DNA for the CDR3: TGCGCCAGCAGCCCTTCAGGGGTTCGGGGCGAGCAGTACTTC. This sequence encodes CASSPSGVRGEQYF.

This chain links TRBV5-5 with TRBJ2-1, with 9 bases aligning to TRBD2. Trimming cost V 0 bases and J 7 bases; bases outside gene matches: 2. CDR3 length: 14 residues. CDR1 and CDR2 from the germline V gene are SGHKS and YYEKEE (reference sequence). The CDR3 DNA follows: TGTGCCAGCAGCTTGGGCGGGAGGGAGAATGAGCAGTTCTTC. Protein sequence: CASSLGGRENEQFF.

This clonotype appeared many times. The chain is built from TRBV7-2 and TRBJ2-7; 8 nucleotides agree with TRBD1. This CDR3 region has 14 residues. The J segment lost 4 bases and the V segment lost 5 bases, leaving 7 bases of the junction unmatched. Germline lookup yields CDR1 SGHTA and CDR2 FQGNSA. The CDR3 region has the DNA TGTGCCAGCAGCGAGACAGGGGACCGATACGAGCAGTACTTC. It yields the protein CASSETGDRYEQYF.

This chain uses TRBV20-1 with TRBJ2-1; perhaps TRBD1 as D (8 bases). Germline CDR1 DFQATT, CDR2 SNEGSKA (reference sequence). The CDR3 sequence is 15 residues long. The V and J ends lost 7 bases and 7 bases respectively, with 23 bases between them. The CDR3 bases are TGCAGTGGCGGCCAGGGGGCGGGAGTAGGAAATGAGCAGTTCTTC. Amino acids: CSGGQGAGVGNEQFF.

Regarding this clonotype: With a much larger clone just one base away, this may be a read error. The chain employs TRBV19 and TRBJ2-2; unclear D gene. This CDR3 spans 16 amino acids. Trimming took off 7 bases at V and 4 bases at J, with 19 bases between the two ends. Germline loops: CDR1 LNHDA, CDR2 SQIVND (reference sequence). This chain's CDR3 is CASTPRVGTSTGELFF. The CDR3 DNA follows: TGTGCCAGTACCCCCCGAGTGGGAACCTCCACCGGGGAGCTGTTTTTT.

Many counts were recorded for this clonotype. This chain uses TRBV20-1 with TRBJ1-1; D is uncertain. CDR1 and CDR2 (germline): DFQATT, SNEGSKA (reference sequence). The V gene lost 5 bases and the J gene lost 4 bases, with 8 bases spanning the gap. The CDR3 consists of 11 residues. In nucleotides, the CDR3 is TGCAGTGCTGCGACCGGCACTGAAGCTTTCTTT. This codes for CSAATGTEAFF.

This clonotype was counted many times. CDR3 region: CASSPQGSNQPQHF. The CDR3 DNA sequence: TGTGCCAGCAGCCCCCAAGGAAGCAATCAGCCCCAGCATTTT. J is TRBJ1-5 and V is TRBV7-9; no firm D call. Trimming cost V 5 bases and J 1 base, with 9 bases left between them. Germline assignment: CDR1 SEHNR and CDR2 FQNEAQ (reference sequence). The length of the CDR3 is 14 residues.

This clonotype was seen a handful of times. Here the CDR3 reads CASSWIGYGYTF. CDR3 sequence (DNA): TGTGCCAGCAGTTGGATAGGGTATGGCTACACCTTC. This chain links TRBV28 with TRBJ1-2; no firm D call. This CDR3 comprises 12 residues. CDR1 and CDR2 from the germline V gene are MDHEN and SYDVKM. V dropped 4 bases and J dropped 5 bases, with 8 bases sitting between them.

This clonotype was observed at least ten times. The chain uses TRBV13 and TRBJ1-2, with a weak D call TRBD1 (5 bases). Trimming took 5 bases from V and 7 from J, leaving 11 bases between them. Germline assignment: CDR1 PRHDT and CDR2 FYEKMQ (reference sequence). The CDR3 consists of 12 residues. CDR3 protein: CASSQGLSGYTF. The DNA of the CDR3 is TGTGCCAGCAGCCAGGGATTAAGTGGCTACACCTTC.

In its sample, this clonotype was seen many times. V is TRBV7-2 and J is TRBJ2-5; no definite D call. Trimming removed 6 bases from V and 1 base from J, with 15 bases in between. CDR1 is SGHTA, CDR2 FQGNSA, per germline. This CDR3 is 15 amino acids long. CDR3 region: CASRQQAGIQETQYF. CDR3 nucleotide sequence: TGTGCCAGCAGACAACAAGCAGGAATCCAAGAGACCCAGTACTTC.

This clonotype was detected many times. This chain uses TRBV5-6 with TRBJ2-2; D is possibly TRBD2 (5 bases). CDR3 length: 13 residues. Germline CDR1 and CDR2: SGHDT and YYEEEE. The V gene lost 4 bases and the J gene lost 7 bases, with 11 bases spanning the gap. CDR3 amino acids: CASSPIRGGELFF. The CDR3 DNA reads as TGTGCCAGCAGCCCGATCCGGGGCGGGGAGCTGTTTTTT.

Comments on this clonotype: The junction departs from germline at one end; a sequencing error may be responsible. The V gene is TRBV12-3 or TRBV12-4, the J gene TRBJ2-1, with 12 bases identical to TRBD1. The CDR3 is 16 amino acids. The chain's CDR3 is CASSYLPGTGGNERFF. The CDR3, as DNA: TGTGCCAGCAGTTACCTGCCCGGGACAGGGGGCAATGAGCGGTTCTTC.

This clonotype was seen ten or more times. The rearrangement links TRBV12-3 or TRBV12-4 to TRBJ2-7; TRBD2 might be the D (7 bases). There are 15 residues in the CDR3. Trimming cost V 6 bases and J 5 bases, with 20 bases left between them. The chain's CDR3 is CASSIGGGTSNEQYF. DNA of the CDR3: TGTGCCAGCAGCATCGGCGGGGGCACGTCAAACGAGCAGTACTTC.

This rearrangement joins TRBV4-1 to TRBJ1-5; perhaps TRBD1 as D (6 bases). The CDR3 extends over 16 amino acids. Germline CDR1 is MGHRA and CDR2 is YSYEKL. The germline V and J ends were trimmed by 4 bases and 0 bases, with 13 bases remaining between them. CDR3 sequence: CASSPLDSYSNQPQHF. CDR3 DNA: TGCGCCAGCAGCCCCCTGGACAGCTATAGCAATCAGCCCCAGCATTTT.